The clone carrying this T cell receptor beta chain was observed a handful of times. Its antigen is still unknown. The sample originates from a study of CD8+ T cells in alopecia areata. Germline V gene sequence: CDR1 SNHLY, CDR2 FYNNEI. The J segment lost 0 bases and the V segment lost 4 bases, leaving 5 bases of the junction unmatched. This CDR3 region has 15 residues. As part of sample collection, lesional scalp punch biopsies and peripheral blood were taken from alopecia areata patients. Study-wide points: Normal scalp had lower clonality than lesional scalp, with alopecia totalis/universalis lesions showing this most strongly.

RNA extraction and reverse transcription yielded cDNA as sequencing template. Libraries were prepared by immunoSEQ multiplex PCR; TCRdb keeps only in-frame clonotypes and omits some of them. The sample carries 150,000 to 200,000 clones, roughly 66% recorded once. This clonotype originated in a human donor with alopecia areata. This specimen was CD8+ T cells sorted from blood, taken at week 0. V usage is TRBV2 and J usage is TRBJ1-1; TRBD1 agrees at 7 bases. CDR3 region: CASSASGGMNTEAFF. DNA for the CDR3: TGTGCCAGCAGTGCGTCAGGGGGGATGAACACTGAAGCTTTCTTT.